Each of the 6 T cell receptor beta chains below was sequenced from the same sample in a study of CD8 T cells in ankylosing spondylitis. Via MiXCR, TCRdb re-called the 5' RACE reads, giving one row per CDR3 protein. Of about 130,000 distinct CDR3 sequences in the sample, 7% were seen once. Input material: blood, either unsorted or a sorted T cell fraction (not recorded which). The receptors stem from a male donor with ankylosing spondylitis or in good health (not recorded which).

This clonotype was observed at least ten times. This chain links TRBV6-6 with TRBJ1-5; D unresolved. V shed 9 bases and J shed 1 base, with 7 bases lying between them. From germline, CDR1 is MNHNY and CDR2 SVGAGI (reference sequence). CDR3 length: 12 amino acids. CDR3 sequence reads: CASGGSNQPQHF. The CDR3 DNA follows: TGTGCCAGTGGTGGGAGCAATCAGCCCCAGCATTTT.

Written as DNA, the CDR3 is TGTGCCAAACCCCCTGAGAGCAATGAGCAGTTCTTC. Protein sequence: CAKPPESNEQFF. V and J are TRBV6-5 and TRBJ2-1; D is undetermined. Germline values: CDR1 MNHEY, CDR2 SVGAGI. V was trimmed by 10 bases and J by 6 bases, leaving 13 bases between them. The CDR3 length is 12 residues.

Many counts were recorded for this clonotype. The chain carries TRBV7-2 and TRBJ2-1; 8 bases align to TRBD2. Losses at the gene ends were 5 bases for V and 7 bases for J; bases not matched to a gene: 10. Germline loops: CDR1 SGHTA, CDR2 FQGNSA. The CDR3 has 15 residues. In DNA form, the CDR3 reads TGTGCCAGCAGCCGAAGCGGGAGTCTGGGGAATGAGCAGTTCTTC. Its protein product is CASSRSGSLGNEQFF.

This clonotype came up many times. The V gene is TRBV12-3 or TRBV12-4, the J gene TRBJ2-2; 9 bases fit TRBD1. The CDR3 is 16 amino acids. The V gene end was trimmed by 4 bases and the J gene end by 8 bases; junction bases not matched to a gene: 11. Here the CDR3 reads CASSWGTGIGAGELFF. The DNA for the CDR3 is TGTGCCAGCAGTTGGGGGACAGGGATCGGCGCGGGGGAGCTGTTTTTT.

This clonotype was detected many times. The chain employs TRBV29-1 and TRBJ1-4; 7 bases are shared with TRBD1. With V trimmed by 6 bases and J by 7 bases, 8 bases remained unmatched. Germline CDR1 is SQVTM and CDR2 is ANQGSEA. The CDR3 extends over 13 amino acids. The CDR3 DNA reads TGCAGCGTCATTACAGGGGTGGGTGAAAAACTGTTTTTT. It yields the protein CSVITGVGEKLFF.

This clonotype was observed many times. The rearrangement links TRBV20-1 to TRBJ1-2; D possibly corresponds to TRBD1 (6 bases). V was shortened by 3 bases and J by 6 bases, with 14 bases between the two germline ends. This CDR3 is built from 13 residues. From germline, CDR1 is DFQATT and CDR2 SNEGSKA (reference sequence). CDR3 in amino acids: CSARNTGNNGYTF. DNA for the CDR3: TGCAGTGCTAGGAACACAGGGAATAATGGCTACACCTTC.